These T cell receptor beta chains were read from a single sample in a study of TIL therapy for anti-PD-1-resistant metastatic lung cancer. Only in-frame clones appear in the TCRdb table, and some are missing; sequencing was by immunoSEQ multiplex PCR. The data contain about 60,000 clones, under 75% of them singletons. The source was blood, collected at baseline. These receptors all come from a person aged 25 to 80 with non-small cell lung cancer. CDR3s include the opening cysteine and the closing phenylalanine or tryptophan. D genes are given only for firm matches. Clone size is stated in some rows and not others, as once, few, many or a class when expanded.

j_gene | abundance | d_gene | v_gene | CDR3nt | CDR3aa
TRBJ2-3 | . | . | TRBV16 | TGTGCCAGCAGCCAACTCTATACGCAGTATTTT | CASSQLYTQYF
TRBJ2-7 | few | . | TRBV19 | TGTGCCAGTAGTATAGTGGTGGACGGACCCTACGAGCAGTACTTC | CASSIVVDGPYEQYF
TRBJ2-2 | once | TRBD1 | TRBV5-1 | TGCGCCAGCAGCCCAGAGGCAGGGGGCTCTGGCGGGGAGCTGTTTTTT | CASSPEAGGSGGELFF
TRBJ2-7 | few | . | TRBV5-1 | TGCGCCAGCAGCTTGATGCAGGGGGGAACCTACGAGCAGTACTTC | CASSLMQGGTYEQYF
TRBJ2-7 | . | . | TRBV28 | TGTGCCAGCAAGAAGTCACTCTATCAAGGCGAGCAGTACTTC | CASKKSLYQGEQYF
TRBJ2-5 | . | . | TRBV2 | TGTGCCAGCAGGGCAGTCTCGGAGACCCAGTACTTC | CASRAVSETQYF
TRBJ1-5 | . | TRBD1 | TRBV4-2 | TGTGCCAGCAGCCGAATTCCGGGACAGGGAGGTCAGCCCCAGCATTTT | CASSRIPGQGGQPQHF
TRBJ2-7 | . | TRBD2 | TRBV5-1 | TGCGCCAGCAGCCCCGGGACTAGCGACCACGAGCAGTACTTC | CASSPGTSDHEQYF
TRBJ2-7 | . | . | TRBV2 | TGTGCCAGCAGTGAAGGAGGGCGAAAAATCTACGAGCAGTACTTC | CASSEGGRKIYEQYF
TRBJ2-2 | . | . | TRBV11-3 | TGTGCCAGCAGCTTAGACACAGAAGTATCCGGGGAGCTGTTTTTT | CASSLDTEVSGELFF
TRBJ2-5 | . | TRBD1 | TRBV6-5 | TGTGCCAGCAGGCAGACAGGGCGAAAGACCCAGTACTTC | CASRQTGRKTQYF
TRBJ2-1 | . | . | TRBV4-1 | TGCGCCAGCAGCCAAGTATCAGGGTTTTCAAATGAGCAGTTCTTC | CASSQVSGFSNEQFF
TRBJ1-3 | . | . | TRBV28 | TGTGCCAGCACCCGGGACGTGCCCGGAAACACCATATATTTT | CASTRDVPGNTIYF
TRBJ2-7 | . | . | TRBV19 | TGTGCCAGTAGTCTGGACAGAGGCGAGCAGTACTTC | CASSLDRGEQYF
TRBJ2-7 | . | . | TRBV5-1 | TGCGCCAGCAGCTTGGTAGGCGTCGGCTACGAGCAGTACTTC | CASSLVGVGYEQYF
TRBJ2-3 | . | . | TRBV9 | TGTGCCAGCAGCCCAACCCGGGGCACAGATACGCAGTATTTT | CASSPTRGTDTQYF
TRBJ2-7 | . | TRBD2 | TRBV5-1 | TGCGCCAGCAGCTTGGCTAGCGGATTCGACGAGCAGTACTTC | CASSLASGFDEQYF
TRBJ2-3 | few | TRBD2 | TRBV4-1 | TGCGCCAGCAGCCAAGTCGGGGGGAGGCCGTATTTT | CASSQVGGRPYF
TRBJ2-6 | few | . | TRBV19 | TGTGCCAGTAGATCGGGGTTGACTGGGGCCAACGTCCTGACTTTC | CASRSGLTGANVLTF
TRBJ2-3 | . | TRBD2 | TRBV29-1 | TGCAGCGGTCGGACTAGCGGGGACACAGATACGCAGTATTTT | CSGRTSGDTDTQYF
TRBJ1-2 | . | . | TRBV6-1 | TGTGCCAGCAGGATTGGGTTTGCCTATGGCTACACCTTC | CASRIGFAYGYTF
TRBJ1-2 | . | TRBD1 | TRBV6-5 | TGTGCCAGCAGCCCTGGGACAGGAAGCGGCTACACCTTC | CASSPGTGSGYTF
TRBJ1-1 | . | TRBD1 | TRBV6-6 | TGTGCCAGCAGTCCGCCGGGGGAGGGGGCGCTTTCTTTCTTT | CASSPPGEGALSFF
TRBJ2-3 | . | TRBD1 | TRBV7-9 | TGTGCCAGCAGCACCCAGGGGGTAGGGACAGATACGCAGTATTTT | CASSTQGVGTDTQYF
TRBJ2-7 | . | . | TRBV28 | TGTGCCAGCAGTTTGAGACAGGTTCTCGAGCAGTACTTC | CASSLRQVLEQYF
TRBJ2-3 | . | . | TRBV11-3 | TGTGCCAGCAGCTTAAAACTGAGGAGCACAGATACGCAGTATTTT | CASSLKLRSTDTQYF
TRBJ2-7 | . | TRBD2 | TRBV11-2 | TGTGCCAGCAGCTCCGGGACTAGCGGGAGGGCCACGCAGTACTTC | CASSSGTSGRATQYF
TRBJ1-3 | . | TRBD1 | TRBV11-1 | TGTGCCAGCAGCCAGGACAGGATTTATGGAAACACCATATATTTT | CASSQDRIYGNTIYF
TRBJ1-1 | . | . | TRBV2 | TGTGCCAGCTCCGTCGAGGCGAACACTGAAGCTTTCTTT | CASSVEANTEAFF
TRBJ1-2 | few | . | TRBV20-1 | TGCAGTGCTCGGGACAACTATGGCTACACCTTC | CSARDNYGYTF
TRBJ1-5 | . | . | TRBV7-2 | TGTGCCAGCAGCGAAATAAGGGAGCAGCCCCAGCATTTT | CASSEIREQPQHF
TRBJ2-2 | . | . | TRBV28 | TGTGCCAGCAGTTGGACAGTCTCATCCACCGGGGAGCTGTTTTTT | CASSWTVSSTGELFF
TRBJ1-2 | . | . | TRBV6-5 | TGTGCCAGCAGTACGGGGCTTTATGGCTACACCTTC | CASSTGLYGYTF
TRBJ1-1 | . | . | TRBV7-8 | TGTGCCAGCAGCTTAGGTGATTTGGGGGGGGAAGCTTTCTTT | CASSLGDLGGEAFF
TRBJ2-5 | . | . | TRBV5-1 | TGCGCCAGCAGCTTGGAAGCGACCATGTACCAAGAGACCCAGTACTTC | CASSLEATMYQETQYF
TRBJ2-3 | . | TRBD2 | TRBV28 | TGTGCCAGCAGTTTGGGACTAGCGGGGTCGTGGGCAGATACGCAGTATTTT | CASSLGLAGSWADTQYF
TRBJ2-3 | . | . | TRBV5-1 | TGCGCCAGCAGCTTCTCGCCAGATACGCAGTATTTT | CASSFSPDTQYF
TRBJ1-1 | . | . | TRBV7-8 | TGTGCCAGCAGGAGCTTGACCAGGGCAGAAAACACTGAAGCTTTCTTT | CASRSLTRAENTEAFF
TRBJ1-5 | . | . | TRBV11-3 | TGTGCCAGCAGCCCTTATAGCAATCAGCCCCAGCATTTT | CASSPYSNQPQHF
TRBJ1-4 | . | . | TRBV9 | TGTGCCAGCAGCGTAGCTCCGACCGCAGCTAGAGGGGAAAAACTGTTTTTT | CASSVAPTAARGEKLFF
TRBJ1-2 | . | TRBD1 | TRBV12-5 | TGTGCTAGTGGTCACGGGACAGGCGAGAACTATGGCTACACCTTC | CASGHGTGENYGYTF
TRBJ1-6 | . | . | TRBV5-1 | TGCGCCAGCAGCTTGGCAGGGCCCTATAATTCACCCCTCCACTTT | CASSLAGPYNSPLHF
TRBJ1-6 | many | . | TRBV4-2 | TGTGCCAGCAGCCAAGGGTCGACACCCCTCCACTTT | CASSQGSTPLHF
TRBJ2-5 | . | . | TRBV6-5 | TGTGCCAGCAAAGAGACCCAGTACTTC | CASKETQYF
TRBJ2-1 | . | . | TRBV19 | TGTGCCAGTAGTCAACAGGGAGTTTCCTACAATGAGCAGTTCTTC | CASSQQGVSYNEQFF
TRBJ2-1 | . | . | TRBV6-5 | TGTGCCAGCAGCGGATACGGCTCAGGTGAGCAGTTCTTC | CASSGYGSGEQFF
TRBJ2-3 | . | . | TRBV5-1 | TGCGCCAGCAGCTTGGGAGGGGAAGATACGCAGTATTTT | CASSLGGEDTQYF
TRBJ2-5 | . | TRBD2 | TRBV15 | TGTGCCACCAGCAGAGATAGAGCTAGCGGGGGGAAAGAGACCCAGTACTTC | CATSRDRASGGKETQYF
TRBJ2-1 | . | . | TRBV7-8 | TGTGCCAGCATGGGGGGAGCGGATAATGAGCAGTTCTTC | CASMGGADNEQFF
TRBJ2-7 | few | TRBD1 | TRBV5-6 | TGTGCCAGCAGTCTGACAGGGGGATTCTACGAGCAGTACTTC | CASSLTGGFYEQYF
TRBJ1-2 | . | . | TRBV6-1 | TGTGCCAGCAGTGCCGGACAACCCTATGGCTACACCTTC | CASSAGQPYGYTF
TRBJ2-5 | . | TRBD2 | TRBV6-5 | TGTGCCAGCAGTTACCTCCTAGCGGGGGACCAAGAGACCCAGTACTTC | CASSYLLAGDQETQYF